This T cell receptor (beta chain) was recovered during a study of blood T cell repertoires in COVID-19 (dated by TCRdb to 2020 to 2022). Background for the entire study: Collaborator samples came from the United States, Italy and Spain and covered acute and convalescent phases of COVID-19. Where HLA class I and class II types were available, the types were taken from metadata supplied by the sample provider, not from assay-based typing. The samples were drawn from the first 160 participants of the ongoing ImmuneRACE study and from 1,254 subjects provided by 6 global collaborators. The prospective study material was composed of cDNA or gDNA derived from T cells, B-cell-depleted T cells, or PBMCs. Subjects who had been exposed to COVID-19, were actively infected with it, or had recovered from it provided the deeply sampled blood TCRbeta repertoires that made up the dataset. A de-identified subject ID, COVID-19 status, age in years and sex were almost always included in the sample metadata. The repertoires were released in a freely available public database intended as a resource for research on the immune response to SARS-CoV-2.

The collaborating institutions used their own protocols to collect whole blood in K2EDTA tubes. For TCRbeta analysis, collaborator samples were shipped as frozen whole blood, as isolated PBMCs, or as DNA extracted from either sample type. Per the germline V gene, SQVTM is the CDR1 and ANQGSEA is the CDR2. The CDR3 runs 13 residues from the cysteine to the phenylalanine. Only the CDR3 part of the read is kept: 39 bases, read in frame from the first base. Overall results and qualifications from the work: How much clinical and demographic metadata was included differed by source and by participant, and the metadata was provided uncurated.

TCRbeta CDR3 regions were amplified from genomic DNA using the immunoSEQ Assay, a bias-controlled multiplex PCR. The authors' pipeline ran thus. Nucleated cell counts per sample were estimated from amplification of reference gene primers within the assay. To quantify the absolute abundance of each unique TCRbeta CDR3 rearrangement, sequence reads were collapsed and filtered. For each sample, productive Simpson clonality was calculated by taking the square root of Simpson's diversity index across productive rearrangements. TCRdb's version of the immuneACCESS table is confined to in-frame rearrangements and falls short of the full clone set. An unresolved V gene accounts for under half of the shortfall where checked; the remainder is of unknown origin. V, J and clone size were drawn from that table, and D and trimming were deduced from the DNA. Recorded for this sample are fewer than 15,000 clones; roughly 80% of them occurred a single time. The top ten constitute roughly 28% of the sample.

Concerning this clone itself: The antigen it binds to is not known. One end of the junction does not line up with germline, which may come from a read error.

The sample was peripheral blood. The chain links TRBV29-1 with TRBJ1-4, and perhaps TRBD1 as D gene, on 6 matching bases. The TCR was taken from a human donor in a cohort sampled during active COVID-19. The CDR3 reads CSVEGGRDEKLFF. The nucleotide sequence reads TGCAGCGTAGAAGGGGGGCGAGATGAAAAACTGTTTTTT.